Following are 21 T cell receptor beta chains from one sample sequenced in a study of blood T cell repertoires in COVID-19 (dated by TCRdb to the early 2020s). The library was prepared using the immunoSEQ multiplex PCR assay. TCRdb took over this immuneACCESS table, retaining in-frame rearrangements with V and J assigned. Such tables are incomplete; in checked studies, under half of the missing clones stem from an unresolved V gene, and the remainder is unexplained. This sample has roughly 25,000 clones in its table, and roughly nine tenths of those were observed once. The top ten constitute more than 7.5% of the sample. Sequencing was carried out using peripheral blood. The receptor set was obtained from a man aged 70 or older with acute or convalescent COVID-19.

The sample holds one count of this clone. The genes are TRBV7-9 and TRBJ2-1, with 8 bases fitting TRBD2. There are 15 residues in the CDR3. Germline V gene sequence: CDR1 SEHNR, CDR2 FQNEAQ (reference sequence). V lost 2 bases to trimming and J lost 8 bases; unmatched junction nucleotides: 8. The CDR3 is CASSLQTSGSDEQFF. The CDR3 bases are TGTGCCAGCAGCTTACAAACCAGCGGGAGCGATGAGCAGTTCTTC.

This sequence joins TRBV7-6 and TRBJ1-3; 7 bases align to TRBD1. Germline V lookup: CDR1 SGHVS, CDR2 FNYEAQ. The junction had 9 bases not matched to a gene; V was cut back by 1 base and J by 0 bases. The CDR3 is made up of 18 amino acids. DNA of the CDR3: TGTGCCAGCAGCTTAGGGTGGACAGGTCAATACTCTGGAAACACCATATATTTT. It specifies CASSLGWTGQYSGNTIYF.

This clone was seen a handful of times. The V and J genes are TRBV6-5 and TRBJ1-4; D is unclear. Germline assignment: CDR1 MNHEY and CDR2 SVGAGI. V lost 6 bases to trimming and J lost 13 bases, with 12 bases between them. The CDR3 extends over 11 amino acids. The CDR3 spells CASSATRGLFF. CDR3 DNA sequence: TGTGCCAGCAGCGCCACGCGAGGACTGTTTTTT.

The chain is built from TRBV10-2 and TRBJ2-1, with 9 bases aligning to TRBD2. V trimming: 5 bases; J trimming: 9 bases; junction bases outside the gene matches: 5. The CDR3 totals 13 residues. Per the germline V gene, CDR1 is WSHSY and CDR2 is SAAADI. DNA for the CDR3: TGCGCCAGCAGTAATTTGCGGGAGGGTGAGCAGTTCTTC. It codes for CASSNLREGEQFF.

This chain links TRBV18 with TRBJ2-3; 8 positions match TRBD2. Germline values: CDR1 KGHSH, CDR2 LQKENI. The CDR3 totals 16 residues. The J segment lost 1 base and the V segment lost 10 bases, leaving 13 bases of the junction unmatched. CDR3 coding DNA: TGTGCCACCGGAACCGGGGTAGCGGGACGCACAGATACGCAGTATTTT. Translated: CATGTGVAGRTDTQYF.

There are a few counts of this clone. The chain employs TRBV9 and TRBJ2-7; no firm D call. This CDR3 contains 14 residues. In germline, CDR1 is SGDLS, CDR2 YYNGEE. Trimming removed 0 bases at V and 0 bases at J, with 7 bases between. CDR3 sequence (DNA): TGTGCCAGCAGCGTAGCTGTCGGCTCCTACGAGCAGTACTTC. Translated: CASSVAVGSYEQYF.

This chain joins TRBV7-9 and TRBJ2-1; possible D gene TRBD2, 6 bases. This CDR3 has 12 residues. Germline V CDR1 and CDR2: SEHNR, FQNEAQ (reference sequence). V lost 4 bases to trimming and J lost 7 bases, with 8 bases between them. The DNA for the CDR3 is TGTGCCAGCAGCTCCAGCGGGAATGAGCAGTTCTTC. Translating it yields CASSSSGNEQFF.

The chain is built from TRBV10-3 and TRBJ1-5; a weak D match, TRBD1 (6 bases). The CDR3 is made up of 20 amino acids. The germline gives CDR1 ENHRY, CDR2 SYGVKD. V gave up 0 bases and J gave up 0 bases, with 21 bases separating them. The CDR3 here is CAISESYSGRGGDSNQPQHF. The CDR3 DNA reads TGTGCCATCAGTGAGTCTTACTCGGGCAGGGGAGGGGATAGCAATCAGCCCCAGCATTTT.

This clone was observed a handful of times. This chain connects TRBV2 to TRBJ1-2; D possibly corresponds to TRBD1 (6 bases). Trimming took off 8 bases at V and 2 bases at J, with 12 bases between the two ends. In germline, CDR1 is SNHLY, CDR2 FYNNEI. This CDR3 is 13 amino acids long. The CDR3 nucleotides read TGTGCCAGCGAACAGGGCCCCAACTATGGCTACACCTTC. This sequence encodes CASEQGPNYGYTF.

V usage is TRBV5-1 and J usage is TRBJ2-3; no clear D. There are 14 residues in the CDR3. Trimming shortened V by 2 bases and J by 2 bases, and 9 bases separated the two germline ends. In germline, CDR1 is SGHRS, CDR2 YFSETQ. Here the CDR3 DNA reads TGCGCCAGCAGCTTAGGCGGTCCCACAGATACGCAGTATTTT. It translates to CASSLGGPTDTQYF.

CDR3 bases: TGTGCCAGCAGTGGGCGCGGGAAAATTAAAGAGACCCAGTACTTC. As protein: CASSGRGKIKETQYF. J is TRBJ2-5 and V is TRBV28; tentative D call: TRBD2 (6 bases). Germline V gives CDR1 MDHEN, CDR2 SYDVKM. CDR3 length: 15 residues. V was clipped by 5 bases and J by 3 bases, with 16 bases between them.

J is TRBJ2-7 and V is TRBV27; 7 bases line up with TRBD2. Germline V gene data show CDR1 as MNHEY and CDR2 as SMNVEV (reference sequence). This CDR3 has 17 amino acids. Losses at the gene ends were 3 bases for V and 2 bases for J; bases not matched to a gene: 13. The CDR3 nucleotides read TGTGCCAGCAGTTTGCGAGCCGGGCGCGGGAGTCCCTACGAGCAGTACTTC. Translating gives CASSLRAGRGSPYEQYF.

V usage is TRBV7-2 and J usage is TRBJ1-5; weak D call: TRBD1 (5 bases). This CDR3 region has 15 residues. V lost 5 bases and J 2 bases, leaving 13 bases between the germline ends. CDR1 and CDR2 (germline): SGHTA, FQGNSA. This CDR3 reads CASSITGVGNQPQHF. The DNA of the CDR3 is TGTGCCAGCAGCATAACAGGAGTTGGCAATCAGCCCCAGCATTTT.

The rearrangement uses TRBV20-1 and TRBJ1-2, with TRBD1 matching 8 bases. The V and J ends lost 3 bases and 7 bases, in that order; junction bases with no gene match: 4. The CDR3 covers 12 residues. Germline V lookup: CDR1 DFQATT, CDR2 SNEGSKA (reference sequence). In nucleotides, the CDR3 is TGCAGTGCTAGTGACAGGGGAGCTGGCTACACCTTC. Translation gives CSASDRGAGYTF.

The V call is TRBV10-1, the J call TRBJ2-1; 10 nucleotides match TRBD2. Germline V gene sequence: CDR1 WNHNN, CDR2 SYGVQD (reference sequence). J gave up 8 bases and V 4 bases, and 2 bases lay outside the gene matches. The CDR3 totals 13 residues. For the CDR3, the DNA is TGCGCCAGCAGTGCAACTAGCGGGGATGAGCAGTTCTTC. This codes for CASSATSGDEQFF.

The rearrangement links TRBV5-1 to TRBJ1-4; D ambiguous. The CDR3 runs 15 residues. The germline CDR1 and CDR2 sequences are SGHRS and YFSETQ. Deletions cut 0 bases from V and 1 base from J, with 7 bases between. The CDR3 here is CASSLGRGTNEKLFF. The DNA for the CDR3 is TGCGCCAGCAGCTTGGGTCGGGGAACTAATGAAAAACTGTTTTTT.

The chain carries TRBV15 and TRBJ2-1; D not certain. Germline CDR1 reads LNHNV; CDR2 reads YYDKDF (reference sequence). Trimming stripped 3 bases from V and 9 bases from J, with 12 bases between. This CDR3 is built from 13 residues. CDR3: CATSRETTTEQFF. The CDR3 nucleotides are TGTGCCACCAGCAGGGAAACTACGACTGAGCAGTTCTTC.

The chain combines TRBV7-9 with TRBJ1-1; maybe TRBD1 (5 bases). The CDR3 contains 12 residues. Deletions cut 4 bases from V and 8 bases from J, with 11 bases between. CDR1 is SEHNR and CDR2 is FQNEAQ in the germline V gene (reference sequence). The CDR3 protein is CASSSGSPEAFF. CDR3 nucleotides: TGTGCCAGCAGCTCAGGGTCCCCGGAAGCTTTCTTT.

This clone has only one observation. This sequence joins TRBV7-2 and TRBJ1-1, with D possibly TRBD1 on 6 matching bases. The CDR3 extends over 14 amino acids. The germline V and J ends were trimmed by 4 bases and 2 bases, with 11 bases remaining between them. Germline lookup yields CDR1 SGHTA and CDR2 FQGNSA. The CDR3 DNA reads TGTGCCAGCAGCTCGCACAGGGTTAACACTGAAGCTTTCTTT. This sequence encodes CASSSHRVNTEAFF.

This rearrangement joins TRBV5-4 to TRBJ1-3, with D perhaps matching TRBD1 (6 bases). CDR3 length equals 15 residues. Looked up from germline, CDR1 is SGHNT and CDR2 is YYREEE (reference sequence). The ends were cut back, 0 bases at V and 0 bases at J, with 7 bases in the middle. CDR3 amino acids: CASSLDRASGNTIYF. The DNA of the CDR3 is TGTGCCAGCAGCTTGGACAGGGCCTCTGGAAACACCATATATTTT.

The chain joins TRBV4-1 to TRBJ1-1; no firm D call. Germline V lookup: CDR1 MGHRA, CDR2 YSYEKL. The CDR3 extends over 16 amino acids. V was cut by 1 base and J by 6 bases, with 18 bases left in between. In DNA form, the CDR3 reads TGCGCCAGCAGCCAAGGTTGGGCAGACCGGCGAGCTGAAGCTTTCTTT. Translated: CASSQGWADRRAEAFF.